This is a list of T cell receptor beta chains from one sample in a study of beta chain features in type 1 diabetes. Profiled with immunoSEQ multiplex PCR; TCRdb holds only in-frame clones, not every one. The repertoire holds fewer than 65,000 clones, over 50% seen once, with roughly 2.2% in the top ten. Input material: Tregs from blood. Source of these receptors: a woman aged 18 to 35 in good health. Both conserved end residues are part of each CDR3.

TRBV18,TRBJ2-7,CASGASGVPYEQYF
TRBV6-5,TRBJ2-7,CASTSTGEGSEQYF
TRBV19,TRBJ1-1,CASSDTANTEAFF
TRBV9,TRBJ2-3,CASSPRLMGRESDTQYF
TRBV29-1,TRBJ2-7,CSVARGIPSYEQYF
TRBV28,TRBJ1-2,CASSRTGVNYGYTF
TRBV7-9,TRBJ1-6,CASSPDRGRSPLHF
TRBV7-2,TRBJ1-1,CASSLVGAGTEAFF
TRBV2,TRBJ2-1,CASLAGSYNEQFF
TRBV25-1,TRBJ2-3,CASSDQRGRGDTQYF
TRBV19,TRBJ1-1,CASSIGPGQPGTEAFF
TRBV29-1,TRBJ1-3,CSVGDRSPGTIYF
TRBV18,TRBJ1-4,CASSPMGQLLFF
TRBV7-8,TRBJ1-5,CASSYGTGGQPQHF
TRBV14,TRBJ2-4,CASSQLTSGHLAKNIQYF
TRBV27,TRBJ1-5,CASSFGRGQYQPQHF
TRBV5-1,TRBJ1-1,CASSPREGAEAFF
TRBV6-5,TRBJ2-5,CASLRLQGAGETQYF
TRBV6-5,TRBJ1-2,CASSSVTGPRGYTF
TRBV18,TRBJ1-1,CASSPILQGFGTEAFF
TRBV30,TRBJ1-1,CACRTPSTEAFF
TRBV7-3,TRBJ2-5,CASSYGDRGSRETQYF
TRBV27,TRBJ2-5,CASSSDRGGETQYF
TRBV5-1,TRBJ2-3,CASIPSGGAWNTQYF
TRBV5-1,TRBJ2-7,CASSLGGRAYEQYF
TRBV11-3,TRBJ2-2,CASSPDSGRAQTGELFF
TRBV11-2,TRBJ2-5,CASSMGRRTLGETQYF
TRBV4-1,TRBJ2-7,CASSHEITRSYEQYF
TRBV4-1,TRBJ1-3,CASSLQGAGNTIYF
TRBV4-2,TRBJ2-1,CASSQGEGTSYNEQFF
TRBV2,TRBJ1-2,CASGEGQGALGYTF
TRBV5-1,TRBJ1-4,CASSLNGGHEKLFF
TRBV30,TRBJ2-7,CACGTGGSYEQYF
TRBV30,TRBJ1-2,CAWSAPSRGYTF
TRBV14,TRBJ2-7,CASSQRLAGTYEQYF
TRBV7-2,TRBJ1-2,CASSLSGSIQYGYTF
TRBV5-1,TRBJ2-1,CASSLGTSGRYEQFF
TRBV11-2,TRBJ2-4,CASSLGLTLAKNIQYF
TRBV5-1,TRBJ2-5,CASSLGGSGGQETQYF
TRBV5-3,TRBJ2-6,CARSELPGHRHSGANVLTF
TRBV29-1,TRBJ2-1,CSVRQDNEQFF
TRBV5-1,TRBJ2-7,CASSLGLAGVATYEQYF
TRBV6-1,TRBJ2-2,CASSPRQGATGELFF